These T cell receptor beta chains were read from a single sample in a study of cytomegalovirus exposure and HLA in healthy donors. Here immunoSEQ multiplex PCR was the method, and the copy in TCRdb shows in-frame clones only, minus some. The sample yields 250,000 to 300,000 clones, approximately 83% seen once. The sequenced material came from PBMCs. The origin of the receptors is a woman between 18 and 29 years old in good health and CMV-seronegative. The CDR3 runs from the conserved cysteine through the conserved F or W. The order of the fields is clone size, D gene, V gene, J gene, CDR3 DNA, CDR3 protein. A D gene is named only where the DNA matches it firmly. Clone sizes are given selectively: once, few, many, or a class where the clone is expanded.

>.|TRBD1|TRBV7-7|TRBJ2-7
TGTGCCAGCAGCTTTTCGACAGGGGCCGAGCAGTACTTC
CASSFSTGAEQYF
>.|TRBD2|TRBV4-3|TRBJ2-7
TGCGCCAGCAGCCAAGCACTAGCGGGGAATTACGAGCAGTACTTC
CASSQALAGNYEQYF
>.|.|TRBV7-3|TRBJ2-7
TGTGCCAGCAGCTCGCCGGGGAGGCCGATATTCTACGAGCAGTACTTC
CASSSPGRPIFYEQYF
>.|TRBD1|TRBV7-2|TRBJ1-2
TGTGCCAGCAGCCCGACAGGGTCTGGCTACACCTTC
CASSPTGSGYTF
>.|TRBD1|TRBV10-3|TRBJ1-5
TGTGCCATCAGTGGGGGGCTACAGGGGACCGATCAGCCCCAGCATTTT
CAISGGLQGTDQPQHF
>.|.|TRBV5-4|TRBJ2-5
TGTGCCAGCAGCTTGGCCGACGGAGCAGGGGAGACCCAGTACTTC
CASSLADGAGETQYF
>.|.|TRBV5-1|TRBJ2-3
TGCGCCAGCAGCGGGGGCCTCAGCGGGGACACAGATACGCAGTATTTT
CASSGGLSGDTDTQYF
>.|.|TRBV2|TRBJ1-1
TGTGCCAGCAGTGAATTAGCGGGCAGGCTGAACACTGAAGCTTTCTTT
CASSELAGRLNTEAFF
>.|TRBD2|TRBV25-1|TRBJ2-1
TGTGCCAGCAGTGGAACGACTAGCGAGTACAATGAGCAGTTCTTC
CASSGTTSEYNEQFF
>.|.|TRBV18|TRBJ1-1
TGTGCCAGCTCACCACCGAACGGGAACACTGAAGCTTTCTTT
CASSPPNGNTEAFF
>.|.|TRBV6-5|TRBJ2-7
TGTGCCAGCACCCACGGCGGGATTCAGTACTTC
CASTHGGIQYF
>.|TRBD1|TRBV5-1|TRBJ1-1
TGCGCCAGCAGCTCCGGGACAGGGACTTTAATAGCTTTCTTT
CASSSGTGTLIAFF
>.|TRBD2|TRBV5-1|TRBJ2-5
TGCGCCAGCGAGACTAGCGGGGGCCTTGGGGAGACCCAGTACTTC
CASETSGGLGETQYF
>once|TRBD1|TRBV27|TRBJ1-5
TGTGCCAGCAGGCGAAGGGGGGACAGTTATAGCAATCAGCCCCAGCATTTT
CASRRRGDSYSNQPQHF
>.|.|TRBV15|TRBJ2-1
TGTGCCACCGTTGAGGGTCTTGTGGGGTGGGAGCAGTTCTTC
CATVEGLVGWEQFF